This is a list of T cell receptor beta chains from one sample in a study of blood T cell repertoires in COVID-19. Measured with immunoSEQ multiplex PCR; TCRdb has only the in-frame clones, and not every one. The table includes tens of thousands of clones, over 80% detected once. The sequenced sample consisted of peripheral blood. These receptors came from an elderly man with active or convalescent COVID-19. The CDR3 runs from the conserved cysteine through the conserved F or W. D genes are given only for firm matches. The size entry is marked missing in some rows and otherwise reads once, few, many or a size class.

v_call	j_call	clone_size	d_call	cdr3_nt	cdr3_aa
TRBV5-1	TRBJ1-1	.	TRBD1	TGCGCCAGCAGCTTGACGGACAGGGGGCGGGTAAGGGACATGAACACTGAAGCTTTCTTT	CASSLTDRGRVRDMNTEAFF
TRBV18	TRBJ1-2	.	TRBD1	TGTGCCAGCTCACCAACAGGGGGCTATGGCTACACCTTC	CASSPTGGYGYTF
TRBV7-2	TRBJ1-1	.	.	TGTGCCAGCAGCTTTAGTAGGATTGGGAGAGCGAACACTGAAGCTTTCTTT	CASSFSRIGRANTEAFF
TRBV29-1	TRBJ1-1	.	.	TGCAGCGTTTCGCGGTATGGGGCGAACACTGAAGCTTTCTTT	CSVSRYGANTEAFF
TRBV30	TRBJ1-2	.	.	TGTGCCTGGAGTGTAACCGCGGCCTATGGCTACACCTTC	CAWSVTAAYGYTF
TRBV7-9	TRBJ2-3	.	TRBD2	TGTGCCAGCAGCCTAAGACTAGCGGGGAAGGGGACAGATACGCAGTATTTT	CASSLRLAGKGTDTQYF
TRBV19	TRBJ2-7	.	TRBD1	TGTGCCAGTAGTATAACAGGGGAGAGCTCCTACGAGCAGTACTTC	CASSITGESSYEQYF
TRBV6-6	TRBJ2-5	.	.	TGTGCCAGCAAACAGGGAGAGACCCAGTACTTC	CASKQGETQYF
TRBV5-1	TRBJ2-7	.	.	TGCGCCAGCAGCATCGGACAGTACTACGAGCAGTACTTC	CASSIGQYYEQYF
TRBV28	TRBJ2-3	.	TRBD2	TGTGCCAGCAGTTTCCCCCCCGGGACTAGCGAGACAGATACGCAGTATTTT	CASSFPPGTSETDTQYF
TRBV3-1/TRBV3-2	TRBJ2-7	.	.	TGTGCCAGCAGGACGGGCGGGGAATACGAGCAGTACTTC	CASRTGGEYEQYF
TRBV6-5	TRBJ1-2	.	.	TGTGCCAGCAGCCAGGATGTCCGAGGCTACACCTTC	CASSQDVRGYTF
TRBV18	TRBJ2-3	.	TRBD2	TGTGCCAGCTCACCACTGACTAGCGGGAGAAACACAGATACGCAGTATTTT	CASSPLTSGRNTDTQYF
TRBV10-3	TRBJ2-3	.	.	TGTGCCATCAGTGAGTCCGGTTCTGATACGCAGTATTTT	CAISESGSDTQYF
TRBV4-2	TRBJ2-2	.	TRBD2	TGTGCCAGCACCAGGACTAGCGGGGGACCTAACACCGGGGAGCTGTTTTTT	CASTRTSGGPNTGELFF
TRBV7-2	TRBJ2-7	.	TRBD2	TGTGCCAGCAGCTCGACTAGCGGGATCGGTCGCGAGCAGTACTTC	CASSSTSGIGREQYF
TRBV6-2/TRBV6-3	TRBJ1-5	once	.	TGTGCCAGCAGCCGGACAACCCGCAATCAGCCCCAGCATTTT	CASSRTTRNQPQHF
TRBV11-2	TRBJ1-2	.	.	TGTGCCAGCAGCTTAGAGGGGCTAGAGGGCTACACCTTC	CASSLEGLEGYTF
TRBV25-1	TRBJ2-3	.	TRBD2	TGTGCCAGCAGTGATAGCGGGGGTGTCACAGATACGCAGTATTTT	CASSDSGGVTDTQYF
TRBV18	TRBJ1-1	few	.	TGTGCCAGCTCAGTTGGGCAGAACACTGAAGCTTTCTTT	CASSVGQNTEAFF
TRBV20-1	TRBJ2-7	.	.	TGCAGTGCCAGTCTGGCCAAGACCTACGAGCAGTACTTC	CSASLAKTYEQYF
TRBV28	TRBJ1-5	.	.	TGTGCCAGCAGTTTGTCAGGGGCTTGGCAGCCCCAGCATTTT	CASSLSGAWQPQHF
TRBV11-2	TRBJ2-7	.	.	TGTGCCAGCAGCTTAGTCCGAGCAAGCGGAGCGACCTACGAGCAGTACTTC	CASSLVRASGATYEQYF
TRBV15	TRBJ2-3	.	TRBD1	TGTGCCACCAGCAGGGGACAGCCCACAGATACGCAGTATTTT	CATSRGQPTDTQYF
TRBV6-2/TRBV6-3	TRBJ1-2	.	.	TGTGCCAGCAGTTACACCCGGTATGGCTACACCTTC	CASSYTRYGYTF
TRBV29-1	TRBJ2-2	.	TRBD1	TGCAGCGTTGAGATGAGTGGGACAGGGGGGGACACCGGGGAGCTGTTTTTT	CSVEMSGTGGDTGELFF
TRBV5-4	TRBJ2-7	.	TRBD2	TGTGCCAGCAGCTTAGGGACTAGATCTGATTACGAGCAGTACTTC	CASSLGTRSDYEQYF
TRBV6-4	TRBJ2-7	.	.	TGTGCCAGCAGTGAAGTTCCCACAGGGATGCCCTACGAGCAGTACTTC	CASSEVPTGMPYEQYF
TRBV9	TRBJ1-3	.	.	TGTGCCAGCAGCGACGGGATCTCTGGAAACACCATATATTTT	CASSDGISGNTIYF
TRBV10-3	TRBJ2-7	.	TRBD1	TGTGCCACTAGAGACGGACAGGGAATGTCCTACGAGCAGTACTTC	CATRDGQGMSYEQYF
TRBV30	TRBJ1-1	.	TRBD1	TGTGCCTGGAGTCCTCGCCCAAGGGGGCAAGCTTTCTTT	CAWSPRPRGQAFF
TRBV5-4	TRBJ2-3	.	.	TGTGCCAGCAGCATGGCCACTTTCCGGCGGGTGTCCGGGGATACGCAGTATTTT	CASSMATFRRVSGDTQYF
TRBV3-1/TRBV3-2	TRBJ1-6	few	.	TGTGCCAGCAGCCACACAGGAAATCCCCTCCACTTT	CASSHTGNPLHF
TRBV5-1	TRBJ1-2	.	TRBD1	TGCGCCAGCAGCACCTCGACAGGGATCCCCTATGGCTACACCTTC	CASSTSTGIPYGYTF
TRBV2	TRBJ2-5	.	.	TGTGCCAGCAGTGAAGGCGGGTGGTTGGAGACCCAGTACTTC	CASSEGGWLETQYF
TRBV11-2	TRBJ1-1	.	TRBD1	TGTGCCAGCAGCACTCGGACAGGCCTTGGGGCTTTCTTT	CASSTRTGLGAFF
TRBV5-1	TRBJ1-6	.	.	TGCGCCAGCAGCTCGGCGGGACGGATTAATTCACCCCTCCACTTT	CASSSAGRINSPLHF
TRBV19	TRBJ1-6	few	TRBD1	TGTGCCAGTAGTAATAGAGGCAGGGGGAATGTTAATTCACCCCTCCACTTT	CASSNRGRGNVNSPLHF
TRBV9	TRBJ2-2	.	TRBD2	TGTGCCAGCAGCCCGGGACTAGCGGGGGGAAGACCAGAGCTGTTTTTT	CASSPGLAGGRPELFF
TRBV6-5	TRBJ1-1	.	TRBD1	TGTGCCAGCAGTCGCTTACAGACAGGGGTCACTGAAGCTTTCTTT	CASSRLQTGVTEAFF